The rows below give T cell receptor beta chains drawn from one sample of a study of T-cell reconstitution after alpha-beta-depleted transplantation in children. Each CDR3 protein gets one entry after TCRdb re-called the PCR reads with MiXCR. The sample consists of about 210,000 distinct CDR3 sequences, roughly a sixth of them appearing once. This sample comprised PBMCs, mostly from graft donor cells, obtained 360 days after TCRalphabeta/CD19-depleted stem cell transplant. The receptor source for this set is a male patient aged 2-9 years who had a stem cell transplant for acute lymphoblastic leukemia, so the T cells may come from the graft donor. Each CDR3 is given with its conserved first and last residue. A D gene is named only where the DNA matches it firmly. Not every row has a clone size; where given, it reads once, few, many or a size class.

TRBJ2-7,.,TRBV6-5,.,CASSYQGVKSYEQYF,TGTGCCAGCAGTTACCAGGGCGTGAAGTCCTACGAGCAGTACTTC
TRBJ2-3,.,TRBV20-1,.,CSALNAGSGDTQYF,TGCAGTGCCCTAAACGCAGGCTCGGGCGATACGCAGTATTTT
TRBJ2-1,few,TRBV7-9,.,CASSSPVPFNEQFF,TGTGCCAGCAGCTCGCCTGTCCCCTTCAATGAGCAGTTCTTC
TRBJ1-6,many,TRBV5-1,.,CASSLEGLDNSPLHF,TGCGCCAGCAGCTTGGAGGGATTGGATAATTCACCCCTCCACTTT
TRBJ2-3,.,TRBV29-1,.,CSVEGGDVPRTDTQYF,TGCAGCGTTGAAGGGGGAGATGTGCCTCGCACAGATACGCAGTATTTT
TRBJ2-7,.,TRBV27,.,CASRLRAGSYEQYF,TGTGCCAGCAGGCTCCGGGCAGGCTCCTACGAGCAGTACTTC
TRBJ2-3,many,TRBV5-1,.,CASSLVQDATDTQYF,TGCGCCAGCAGCTTGGTTCAGGACGCCACAGATACGCAGTATTTT
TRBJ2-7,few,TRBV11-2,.,CASSSHPGAYEQYF,TGTGCCAGCAGCTCCCACCCTGGGGCCTACGAGCAGTACTTC
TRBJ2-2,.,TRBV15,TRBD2,CATSPLAGDTGELFF,TGTGCCACCAGCCCTTTAGCGGGGGACACCGGGGAGCTGTTTTTT
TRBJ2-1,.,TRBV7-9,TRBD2,CSSSFTVAGVNEQFF,TGTTCCAGCAGCTTCACGGTAGCGGGGGTTAATGAGCAGTTCTTC
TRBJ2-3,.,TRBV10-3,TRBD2,CAISPLAGQGTDTQYF,TGTGCCATCAGTCCTCTAGCGGGGCAAGGGACAGATACGCAGTATTTT
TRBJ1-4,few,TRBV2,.,CASREGNEKLFF,TGTGCCAGCAGAGAGGGTAATGAAAAACTGTTTTTT
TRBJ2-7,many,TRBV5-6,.,CASSLAGPAGQYF,TGTGCCAGCAGCTTAGCAGGCCCGGCAGGGCAGTACTTC
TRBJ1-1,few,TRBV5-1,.,CASSEERPAYSEAFF,TGCGCCAGCAGCGAAGAAAGACCGGCCTATTCTGAAGCTTTCTTT
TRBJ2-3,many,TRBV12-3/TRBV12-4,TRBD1,CASSLLTGGADTQYF,TGTGCCAGCTCCCTCTTGACAGGGGGCGCAGATACGCAGTATTTT
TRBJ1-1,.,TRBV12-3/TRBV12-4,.,CASSSPGQWGGANTEAFF,TGTGCCAGCAGTTCCCCCGGGCAGTGGGGGGGTGCCAACACTGAAGCTTTCTTT